This T cell receptor (beta chain) was identified in a study of T cells in Graves' hyperthyroidism and ophthalmopathy. Sample collection date corresponds to first hyperthyroidism diagnosis, prior to any ophthalmopathy symptoms. The CDR3 is 12 residues long. V lost 1 base and J lost 5, with 8 bases in between. Per germline, CDR1 SQVTM and CDR2 ANQGSEA. This clonotype was seen only a few times. Its antigen is not identified. Researchers amplified the TCR beta CDR3 regions from RNA transcripts. A set of HTBI primers served as the primers for a first-round RT-PCR of the TCR CDR3. TCRdb reprocessed the multiplex PCR reads via MiXCR and lists one record per CDR3 protein. This sample carries under 450,000 distinct CDR3 sequences, approximately 15% of them seen once, and the ten largest clones take 20% to 25%. Whole-study results and caveats: Ophthalmopathy, which appeared later, was predicted by the model a median around 6 months before onset.

The chain uses TRBV29-1 and TRBJ1-1, with D hard to call. This clonotype originated in a man aged 25-45 years with Graves' hyperthyroidism that later progressed to Graves' ophthalmopathy. Sequencing was done on a sample of blood. Written as DNA, the CDR3 is TGCAGCGTTGAAGCCCGGGCGACTGAAGCTTTCTTT. Residues: CSVEARATEAFF.